This T cell receptor beta chain originates from a study of blood T cell repertoires in COVID-19. Here immunoSEQ multiplex PCR was the method, and the copy in TCRdb shows in-frame clones only, minus some. The data hold about 130,000 clones, with approximately 85% observed a single time. Germline CDR1 LGHNA, CDR2 YSLEER. With 0 bases clipped from V and 8 bases from J, the junction kept 10 bases outside the gene matches. CDR3 length equals 16 residues. Sequencing used peripheral blood. The chain joins TRBV4-3 to TRBJ1-2; 9 bases map to TRBD1. The TCR originated in a human donor in a cohort sampled during active COVID-19. The CDR3 is CASSQEVTGGSWGYTF. The CDR3 DNA reads as TGCGCCAGCAGCCAAGAGGTCACAGGGGGCAGCTGGGGCTACACCTTC.